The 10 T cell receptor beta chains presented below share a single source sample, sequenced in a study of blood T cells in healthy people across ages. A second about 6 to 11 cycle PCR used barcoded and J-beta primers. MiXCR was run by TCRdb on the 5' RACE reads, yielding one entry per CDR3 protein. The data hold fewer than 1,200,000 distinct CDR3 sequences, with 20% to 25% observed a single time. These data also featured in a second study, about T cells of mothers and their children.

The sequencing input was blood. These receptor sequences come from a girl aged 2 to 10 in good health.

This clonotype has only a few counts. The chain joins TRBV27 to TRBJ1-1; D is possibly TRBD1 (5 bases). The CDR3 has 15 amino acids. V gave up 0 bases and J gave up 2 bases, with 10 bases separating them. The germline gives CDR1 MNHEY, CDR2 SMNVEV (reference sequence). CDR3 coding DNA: TGTGCCAGCAGTTTATCGAGTGGGGGTAACACTGAAGCTTTCTTT. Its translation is CASSLSSGGNTEAFF.

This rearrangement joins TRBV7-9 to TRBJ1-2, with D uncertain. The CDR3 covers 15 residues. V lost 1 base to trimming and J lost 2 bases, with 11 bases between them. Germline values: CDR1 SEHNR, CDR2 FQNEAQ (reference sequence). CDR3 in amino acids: CASSLEEGFNYGYTF. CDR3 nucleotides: TGTGCCAGCAGCTTAGAGGAAGGGTTCAACTATGGCTACACCTTC.

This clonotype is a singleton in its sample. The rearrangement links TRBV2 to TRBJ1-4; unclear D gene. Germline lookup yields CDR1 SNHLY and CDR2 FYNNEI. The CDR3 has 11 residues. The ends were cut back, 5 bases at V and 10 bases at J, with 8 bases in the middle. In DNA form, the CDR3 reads TGTGCCAGCAGTCCAGTGGGAAAACTGTTTTTT. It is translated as CASSPVGKLFF.

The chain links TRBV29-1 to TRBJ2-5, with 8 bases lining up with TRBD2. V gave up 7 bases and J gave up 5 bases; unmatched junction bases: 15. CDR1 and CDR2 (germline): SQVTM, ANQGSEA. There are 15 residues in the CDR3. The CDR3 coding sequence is TGCAGCGCCTCCGGGGGGGAAGGACGGATGGAGACCCAGTACTTC. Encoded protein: CSASGGEGRMETQYF.

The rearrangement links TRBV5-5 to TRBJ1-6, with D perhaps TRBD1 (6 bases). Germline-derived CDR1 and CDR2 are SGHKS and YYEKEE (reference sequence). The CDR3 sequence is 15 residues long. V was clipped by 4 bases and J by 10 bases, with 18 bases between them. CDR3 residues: CASSLRGLGDSPLHF. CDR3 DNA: TGTGCCAGCAGCCTCAGGGGCCTTGGTGACTCACCCCTCCACTTT.

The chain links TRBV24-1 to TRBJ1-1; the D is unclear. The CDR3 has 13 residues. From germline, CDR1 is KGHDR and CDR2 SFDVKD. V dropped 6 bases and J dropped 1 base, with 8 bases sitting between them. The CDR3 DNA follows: TGTGCCACCAGTTCAGCCGAGAACACTGAAGCTTTCTTT. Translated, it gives CATSSAENTEAFF.

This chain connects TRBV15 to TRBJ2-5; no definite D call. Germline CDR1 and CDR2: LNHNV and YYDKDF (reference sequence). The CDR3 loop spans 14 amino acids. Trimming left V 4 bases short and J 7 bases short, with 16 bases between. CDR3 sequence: CATSTSRTPRTQYF. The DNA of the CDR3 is TGTGCCACCAGCACCTCCCGGACCCCAAGGACCCAGTACTTC.

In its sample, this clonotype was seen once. The CDR3 protein is CSARDLTGLSMETQYF. CDR3 DNA sequence: TGCAGTGCTAGAGACCTAACGGGGTTGTCAATGGAGACCCAGTACTTC. The V call is TRBV20-1, the J call TRBJ2-5; D may be TRBD2 (5 bases). Trimming took off 0 bases at V and 5 bases at J, with 19 bases between the two ends. The germline CDR1 and CDR2 sequences are DFQATT and SNEGSKA (reference sequence). This CDR3 comprises 16 residues.

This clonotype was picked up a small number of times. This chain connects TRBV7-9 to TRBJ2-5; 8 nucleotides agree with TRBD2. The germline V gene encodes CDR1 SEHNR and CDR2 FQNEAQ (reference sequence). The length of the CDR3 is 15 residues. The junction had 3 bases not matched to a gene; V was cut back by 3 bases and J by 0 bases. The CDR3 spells CASSLERGYQETQYF. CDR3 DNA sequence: TGTGCCAGCAGCTTGGAGCGGGGGTACCAAGAGACCCAGTACTTC.

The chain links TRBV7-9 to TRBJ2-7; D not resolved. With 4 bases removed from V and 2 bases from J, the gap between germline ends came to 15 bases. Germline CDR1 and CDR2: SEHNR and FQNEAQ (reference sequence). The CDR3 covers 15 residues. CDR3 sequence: CASSSAPTRAYEQYF. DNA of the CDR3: TGTGCCAGCAGCTCAGCCCCGACAAGGGCCTACGAGCAGTACTTC.